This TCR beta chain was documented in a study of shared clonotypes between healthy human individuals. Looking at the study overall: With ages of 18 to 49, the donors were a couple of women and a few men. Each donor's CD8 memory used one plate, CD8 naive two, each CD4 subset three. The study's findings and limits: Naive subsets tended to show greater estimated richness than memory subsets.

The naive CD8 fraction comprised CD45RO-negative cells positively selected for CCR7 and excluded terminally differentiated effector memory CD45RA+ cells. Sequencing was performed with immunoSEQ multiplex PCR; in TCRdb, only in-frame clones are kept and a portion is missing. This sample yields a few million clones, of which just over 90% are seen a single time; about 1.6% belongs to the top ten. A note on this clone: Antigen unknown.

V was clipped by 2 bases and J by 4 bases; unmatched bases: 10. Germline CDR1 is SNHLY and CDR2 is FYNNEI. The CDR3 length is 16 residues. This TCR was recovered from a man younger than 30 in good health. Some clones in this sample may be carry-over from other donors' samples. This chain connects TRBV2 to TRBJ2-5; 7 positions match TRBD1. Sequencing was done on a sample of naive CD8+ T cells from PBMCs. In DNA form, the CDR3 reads TGTGCCAGCAGTGAATATCGGACAGGAGTAGGAGAGACCCAGTACTTC. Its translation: CASSEYRTGVGETQYF.